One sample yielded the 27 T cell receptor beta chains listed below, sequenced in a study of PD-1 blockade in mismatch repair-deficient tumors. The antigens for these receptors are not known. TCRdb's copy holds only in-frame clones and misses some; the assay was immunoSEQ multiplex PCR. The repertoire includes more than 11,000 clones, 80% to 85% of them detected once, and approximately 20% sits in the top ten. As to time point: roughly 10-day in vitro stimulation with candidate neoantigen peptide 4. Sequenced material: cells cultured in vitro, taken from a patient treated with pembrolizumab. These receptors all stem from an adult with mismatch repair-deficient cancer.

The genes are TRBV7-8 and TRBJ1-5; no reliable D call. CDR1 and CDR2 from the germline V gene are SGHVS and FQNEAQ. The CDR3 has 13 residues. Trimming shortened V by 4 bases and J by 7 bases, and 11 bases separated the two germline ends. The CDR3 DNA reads TGTGCCAGCAGCTCCGTCCTGGACCAGCCCCAGCATTTT. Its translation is CASSSVLDQPQHF.

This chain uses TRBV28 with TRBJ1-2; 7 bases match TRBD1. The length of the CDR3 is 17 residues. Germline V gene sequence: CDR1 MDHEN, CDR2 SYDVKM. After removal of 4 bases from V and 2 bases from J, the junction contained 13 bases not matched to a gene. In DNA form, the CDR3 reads TGTGCCAGCAGTTCCAACAGGGGAGGGTTAGCGAACTATGGCTACACCTTC. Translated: CASSSNRGGLANYGYTF.

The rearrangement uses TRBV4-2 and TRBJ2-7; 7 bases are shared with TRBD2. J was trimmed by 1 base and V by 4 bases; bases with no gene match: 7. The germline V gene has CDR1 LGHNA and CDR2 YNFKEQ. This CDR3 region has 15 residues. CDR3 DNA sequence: TGTGCCAGCAGCCCGCAAAGCGGGGCTTCCTACGAGCAGTACTTC. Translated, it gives CASSPQSGASYEQYF.

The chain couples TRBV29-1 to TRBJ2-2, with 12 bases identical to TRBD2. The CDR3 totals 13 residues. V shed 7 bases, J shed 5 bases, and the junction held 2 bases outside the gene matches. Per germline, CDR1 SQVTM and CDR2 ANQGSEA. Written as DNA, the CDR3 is TGCAGCGCGGGGACTAGCGGGACCGGGGAGCTGTTTTTT. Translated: CSAGTSGTGELFF.

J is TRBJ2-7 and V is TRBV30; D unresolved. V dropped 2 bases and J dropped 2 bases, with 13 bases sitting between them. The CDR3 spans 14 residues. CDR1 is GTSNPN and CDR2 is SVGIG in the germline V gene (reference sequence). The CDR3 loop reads CAWSPQRPAYEQYF. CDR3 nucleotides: TGTGCCTGGAGTCCGCAGCGACCCGCCTACGAGCAGTACTTC.

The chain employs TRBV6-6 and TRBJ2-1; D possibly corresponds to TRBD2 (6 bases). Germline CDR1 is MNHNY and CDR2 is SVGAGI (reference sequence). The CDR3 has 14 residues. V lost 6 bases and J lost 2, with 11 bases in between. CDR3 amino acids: CASSLGTAYNEQFF. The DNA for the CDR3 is TGTGCCAGCAGCCTCGGGACTGCCTACAATGAGCAGTTCTTC.

CDR3 in DNA: TGTGCCAGCCCTCACGGGCCGCCAAGCAGGAAGCAGTACTTC. Protein product: CASPHGPPSRKQYF. This rearrangement joins TRBV6-1 to TRBJ2-7; the D is unclear. This CDR3 has 14 residues. Trimming pared 8 bases from V and 8 bases from J, leaving 22 bases between. CDR1 MNHNS and CDR2 SASEGT come from the germline V gene.

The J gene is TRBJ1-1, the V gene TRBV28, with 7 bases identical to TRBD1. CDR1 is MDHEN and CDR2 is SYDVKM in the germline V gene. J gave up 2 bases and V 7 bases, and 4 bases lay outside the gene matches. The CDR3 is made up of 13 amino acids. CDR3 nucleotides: TGTGCCAGCACCCAGGGGGATAACACTGAAGCTTTCTTT. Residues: CASTQGDNTEAFF.

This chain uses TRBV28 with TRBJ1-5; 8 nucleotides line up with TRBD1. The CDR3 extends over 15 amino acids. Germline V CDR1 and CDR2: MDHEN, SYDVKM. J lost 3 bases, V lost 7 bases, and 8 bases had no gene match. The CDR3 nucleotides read TGTGCCAGCATCGGGGCAGGGGGCTACAATCAGCCCCAGCATTTT. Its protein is CASIGAGGYNQPQHF. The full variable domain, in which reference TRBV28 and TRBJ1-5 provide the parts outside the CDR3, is DVKVTQSSRYLVKRTGEKVFLECVQDMDHENMFWYRQDPGLGLRLIYFSYDVKMKEKGDIPEGYSVSREKKERFSLILESASTNQTSMYLCASIGAGGYNQPQHFGDGTRLSIL.

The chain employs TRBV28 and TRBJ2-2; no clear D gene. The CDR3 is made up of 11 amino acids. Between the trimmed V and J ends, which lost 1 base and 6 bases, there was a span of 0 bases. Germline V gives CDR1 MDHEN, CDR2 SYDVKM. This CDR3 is CASSLSGELFF. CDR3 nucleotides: TGTGCCAGCAGTTTATCCGGGGAGCTGTTTTTT.

CDR3 protein: CASKRKTVLNEQFF. CDR3 nucleotides: TGTGCCAGCAAGCGAAAAACGGTATTGAATGAGCAGTTCTTC. The rearrangement links TRBV2 to TRBJ2-1; no firm D call. This CDR3 is 14 amino acids long. Per the germline V gene, CDR1 is SNHLY and CDR2 is FYNNEI. V was trimmed by 7 bases and J by 7 bases, leaving 17 bases between them.

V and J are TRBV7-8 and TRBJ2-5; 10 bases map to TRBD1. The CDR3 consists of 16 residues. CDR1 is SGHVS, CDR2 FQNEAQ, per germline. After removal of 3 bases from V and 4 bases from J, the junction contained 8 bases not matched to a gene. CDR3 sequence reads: CASSFRTGGYSETQYF. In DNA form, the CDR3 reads TGTGCCAGCAGCTTCCGGACAGGGGGTTATTCAGAGACCCAGTACTTC.

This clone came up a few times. The chain's CDR3 is CASSLAPYEQYF. The CDR3 DNA follows: TGCGCCAGCAGCTTGGCCCCCTACGAGCAGTACTTC. This chain uses TRBV5-1 with TRBJ2-7; D is uncertain. Germline assignment: CDR1 SGHRS and CDR2 YFSETQ. V lost 0 bases and J 2 bases, leaving 3 bases between the germline ends. The CDR3 covers 12 residues.

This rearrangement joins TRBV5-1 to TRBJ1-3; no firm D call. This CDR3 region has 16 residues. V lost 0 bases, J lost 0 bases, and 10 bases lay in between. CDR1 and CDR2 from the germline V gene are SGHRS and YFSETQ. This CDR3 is CASSLDTPPSGNTIYF. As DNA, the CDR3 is TGCGCCAGCAGCTTGGACACACCACCCTCTGGAAACACCATATATTTT.

In DNA form, the CDR3 reads TGTGCCAGCAGCGCTAGCGGGAGGGCCTGGACCCAGTACTTC. Its translation is CASSASGRAWTQYF. This chain links TRBV9 with TRBJ2-5; 12 bases line up with TRBD2. This CDR3 region has 14 residues. Germline CDR1 SGDLS, CDR2 YYNGEE. The trim removed 3 bases at V and 7 bases at J, leaving 4 bases unmatched.

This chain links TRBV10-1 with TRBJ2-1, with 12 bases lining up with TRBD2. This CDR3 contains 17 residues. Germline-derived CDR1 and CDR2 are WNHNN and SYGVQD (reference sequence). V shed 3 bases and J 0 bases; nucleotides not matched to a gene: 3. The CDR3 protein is CASSDLAGGPSYNEQFF. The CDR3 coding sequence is TGCGCCAGCAGTGATCTAGCGGGAGGGCCCTCCTACAATGAGCAGTTCTTC.

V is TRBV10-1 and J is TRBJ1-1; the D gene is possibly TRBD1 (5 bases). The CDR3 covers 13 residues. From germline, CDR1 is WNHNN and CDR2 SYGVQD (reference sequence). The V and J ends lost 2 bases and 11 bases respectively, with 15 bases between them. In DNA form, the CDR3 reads TGCGCCAGCAGTGAGGTTGTTAGGCAGGGCGCTTTCTTT. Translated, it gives CASSEVVRQGAFF.

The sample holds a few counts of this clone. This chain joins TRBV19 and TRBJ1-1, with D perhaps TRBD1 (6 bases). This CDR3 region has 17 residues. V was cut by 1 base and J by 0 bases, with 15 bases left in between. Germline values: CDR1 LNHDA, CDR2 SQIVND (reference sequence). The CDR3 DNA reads TGTGCCAGTAGTATAGTACCCGGACAGTTTTTGAACACTGAAGCTTTCTTT. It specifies CASSIVPGQFLNTEAFF.

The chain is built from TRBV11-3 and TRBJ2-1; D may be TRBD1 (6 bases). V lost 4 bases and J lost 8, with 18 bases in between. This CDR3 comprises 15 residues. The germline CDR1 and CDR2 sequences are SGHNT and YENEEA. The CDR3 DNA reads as TGTGCCAGCAGCTCACCGGGACACGGGAAGGATGAGCAGTTCTTC. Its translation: CASSSPGHGKDEQFF.

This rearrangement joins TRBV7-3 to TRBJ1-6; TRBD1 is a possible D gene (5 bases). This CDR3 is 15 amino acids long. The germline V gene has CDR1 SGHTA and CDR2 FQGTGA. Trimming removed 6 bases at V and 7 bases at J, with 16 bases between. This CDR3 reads CASSQTPGRNSPLHF. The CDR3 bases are TGTGCCAGCAGTCAAACCCCGGGACGGAATTCACCCCTCCACTTT.

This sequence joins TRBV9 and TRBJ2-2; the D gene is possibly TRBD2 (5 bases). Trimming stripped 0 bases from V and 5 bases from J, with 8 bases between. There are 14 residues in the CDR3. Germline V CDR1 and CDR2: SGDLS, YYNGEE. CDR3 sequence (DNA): TGTGCCAGCAGCGTAGTCGGGGTAACCGGGGAGCTGTTTTTT. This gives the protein CASSVVGVTGELFF.

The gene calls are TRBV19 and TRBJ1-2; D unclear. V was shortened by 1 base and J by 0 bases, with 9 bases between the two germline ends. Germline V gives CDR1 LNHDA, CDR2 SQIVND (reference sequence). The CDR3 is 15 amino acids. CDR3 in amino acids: CASSIVEPTNYGYTF. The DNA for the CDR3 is TGTGCCAGTAGTATAGTTGAACCGACTAACTATGGCTACACCTTC. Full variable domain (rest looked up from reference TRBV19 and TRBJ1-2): DGGITQSPKYLFRKEGQNVTLSCEQNLNHDAMYWYRQDPGQGLRLIYYSQIVNDFQKGDIAEGYSVSREKKESFPLTVTSAQKNPTAFYLCASSIVEPTNYGYTFGSGTRLTVV.

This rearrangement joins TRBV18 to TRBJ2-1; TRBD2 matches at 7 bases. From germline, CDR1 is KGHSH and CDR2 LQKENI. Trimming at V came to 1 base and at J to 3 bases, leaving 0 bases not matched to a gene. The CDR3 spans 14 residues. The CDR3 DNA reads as TGTGCCAGCTCACCACTAGCGGGCTACAATGAGCAGTTCTTC. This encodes CASSPLAGYNEQFF. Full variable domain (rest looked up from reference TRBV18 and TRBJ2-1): NAGVMQNPRHLVRRRGQEARLRCSPMKGHSHVYWYRQLPEEGLKFMVYLQKENIIDESGMPKERFSAEFPKEGPSILRIQQVVRGDSAAYFCASSPLAGYNEQFFGPGTRLTVL.

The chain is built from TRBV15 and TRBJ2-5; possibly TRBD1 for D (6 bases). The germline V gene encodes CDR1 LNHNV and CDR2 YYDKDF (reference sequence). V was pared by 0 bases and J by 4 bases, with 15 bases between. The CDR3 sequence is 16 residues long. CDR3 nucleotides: TGTGCCACCAGCAGAGACGGGACATGGGAAGGAGAGACCCAGTACTTC. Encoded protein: CATSRDGTWEGETQYF.

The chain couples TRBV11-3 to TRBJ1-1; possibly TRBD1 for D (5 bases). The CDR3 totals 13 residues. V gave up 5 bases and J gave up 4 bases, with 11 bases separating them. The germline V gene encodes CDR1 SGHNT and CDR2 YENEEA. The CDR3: CASSTDISTEAFF. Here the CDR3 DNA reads TGTGCCAGCAGCACGGACATCTCCACTGAAGCTTTCTTT.

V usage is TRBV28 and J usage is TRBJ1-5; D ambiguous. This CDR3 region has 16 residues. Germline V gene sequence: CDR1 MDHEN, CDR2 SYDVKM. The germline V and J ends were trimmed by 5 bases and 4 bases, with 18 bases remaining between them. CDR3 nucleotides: TGTGCCAGCAGTCTGATCCGAGACCTAGTTAATCAGCCCCAGCATTTT. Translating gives CASSLIRDLVNQPQHF.

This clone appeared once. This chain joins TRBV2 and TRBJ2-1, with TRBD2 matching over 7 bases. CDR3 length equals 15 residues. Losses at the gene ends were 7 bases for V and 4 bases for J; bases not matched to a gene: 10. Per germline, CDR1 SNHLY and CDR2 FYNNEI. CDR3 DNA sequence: TGTGCCAGCATTCTCCTAGGGGAGGGTTACAATGAGCAGTTCTTC. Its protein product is CASILLGEGYNEQFF.